These 4 T cell receptor beta chains share one sample of origin, sequenced in a study of blood T cell repertoires in COVID-19. Measured with immunoSEQ multiplex PCR; TCRdb has only the in-frame clones, and not every one. The table lists fewer than 350,000 clones, about 88% of them singletons. The sample comprised peripheral blood. The receptors stem from a woman aged 65 to 85 with COVID-19, enrolled during active disease.

Only a few counts were recorded for this clone. CDR3 nucleotides: TGCGCCAGCAGCTTGGCCGGGGGGGCCTCCCGAGAGCAGTTCTTC. This sequence encodes CASSLAGGASREQFF. The genes are TRBV5-1 and TRBJ2-1; 8 bases align to TRBD2. V shed 0 bases and J 10 bases; nucleotides not matched to a gene: 9. In germline, CDR1 is SGHRS, CDR2 YFSETQ. This CDR3 region has 15 residues.

This chain joins TRBV6-2 or TRBV6-3 and TRBJ2-3, with a tentative D call TRBD1 (6 bases). The V gene lost 4 bases and the J gene lost 4 bases, with 9 bases spanning the gap. The CDR3 has 13 amino acids. Germline-derived CDR1 and CDR2 are MNHEY and SVGEGT. The DNA for the CDR3 is TGTGCCAGCAGTTGGGCAGGGGCAGATACGCAGTATTTT. This translates into CASSWAGADTQYF.

V gene TRBV3-1 (or the pseudogene TRBV3-2) combines with J gene TRBJ1-2; TRBD1 matches at 10 bases. Germline trimming cut 3 bases from V and 7 bases from J; bases unmatched to any gene: 5. CDR3 length equals 14 residues. Germline-derived CDR1 and CDR2 are LGHDT and YNNKEL (reference sequence). CDR3 protein: CASSQTGGWGGYTF. CDR3 coding DNA: TGTGCCAGCAGCCAGACAGGGGGCTGGGGTGGCTACACCTTC.

The chain uses TRBV6-2 or TRBV6-3 and TRBJ2-5; 10 nucleotides match TRBD1. There are 17 residues in the CDR3. Germline-derived CDR1 and CDR2 are MNHEY and SVGEGT. The ends lost 6 bases at V and 1 base at J; junction bases unmatched: 11. CDR3 in DNA: TGTGCCAGCAGCCCCGGGAGGACAGGGGGATTCCAAGAGACCCAGTACTTC. It is translated as CASSPGRTGGFQETQYF.